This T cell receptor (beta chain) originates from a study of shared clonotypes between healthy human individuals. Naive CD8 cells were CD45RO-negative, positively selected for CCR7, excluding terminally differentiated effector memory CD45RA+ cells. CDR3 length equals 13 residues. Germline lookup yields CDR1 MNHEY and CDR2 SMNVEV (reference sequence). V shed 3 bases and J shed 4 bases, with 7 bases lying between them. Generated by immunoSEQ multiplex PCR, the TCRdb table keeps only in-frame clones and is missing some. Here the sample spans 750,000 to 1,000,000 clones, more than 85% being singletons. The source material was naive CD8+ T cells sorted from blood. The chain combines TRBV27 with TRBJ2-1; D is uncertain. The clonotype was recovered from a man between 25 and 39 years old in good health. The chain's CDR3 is CASSFSGYNEQFF. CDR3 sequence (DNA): TGTGCCAGCAGTTTTTCTGGTTACAATGAGCAGTTCTTC.